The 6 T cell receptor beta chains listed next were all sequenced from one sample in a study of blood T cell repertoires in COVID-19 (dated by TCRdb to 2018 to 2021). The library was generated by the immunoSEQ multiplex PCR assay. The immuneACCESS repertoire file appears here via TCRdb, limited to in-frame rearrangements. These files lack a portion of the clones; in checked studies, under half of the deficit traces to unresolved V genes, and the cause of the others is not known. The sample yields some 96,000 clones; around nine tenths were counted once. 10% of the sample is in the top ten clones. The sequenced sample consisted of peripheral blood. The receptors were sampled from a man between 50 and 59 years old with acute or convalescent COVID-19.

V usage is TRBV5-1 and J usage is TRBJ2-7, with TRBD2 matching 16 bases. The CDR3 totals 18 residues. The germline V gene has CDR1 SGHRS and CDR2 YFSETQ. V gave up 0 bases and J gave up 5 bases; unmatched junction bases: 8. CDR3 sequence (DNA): TGCGCCAGCAGCTTGGCGGGACTAGCGGGAGGGGGGCAGGACGAGCAGTACTTC. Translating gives CASSLAGLAGGGQDEQYF.

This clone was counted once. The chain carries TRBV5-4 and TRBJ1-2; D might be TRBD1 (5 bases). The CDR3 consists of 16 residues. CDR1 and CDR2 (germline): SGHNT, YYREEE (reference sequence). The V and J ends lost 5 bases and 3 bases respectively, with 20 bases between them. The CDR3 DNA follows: TGTGCCAGCAGTCCCATGGTGGGCAGGGAGGACTATGGCTACACCTTC. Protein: CASSPMVGREDYGYTF.

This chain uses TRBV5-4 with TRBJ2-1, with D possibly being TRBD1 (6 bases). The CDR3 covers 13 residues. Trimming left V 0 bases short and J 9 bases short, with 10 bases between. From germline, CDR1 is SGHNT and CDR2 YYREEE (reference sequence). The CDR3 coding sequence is TGTGCCAGCAGCTTGGGACAGGCGGGTGAGCAGTTCTTC. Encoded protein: CASSLGQAGEQFF.

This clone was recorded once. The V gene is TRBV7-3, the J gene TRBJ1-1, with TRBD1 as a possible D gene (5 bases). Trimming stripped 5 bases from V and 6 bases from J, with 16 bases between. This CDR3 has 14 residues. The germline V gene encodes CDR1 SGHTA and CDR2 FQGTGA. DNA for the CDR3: TGTGCCAGCAGCCCCGCGGGGCTCGCCGCTGAAGCTTTCTTT. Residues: CASSPAGLAAEAFF.

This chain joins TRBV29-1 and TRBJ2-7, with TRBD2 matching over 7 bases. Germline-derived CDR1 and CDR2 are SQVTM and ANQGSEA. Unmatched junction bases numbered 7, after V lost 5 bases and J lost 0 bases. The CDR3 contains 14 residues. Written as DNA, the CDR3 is TGCAGCGTTCATACTAGCGCAAGCTCCTACGAGCAGTACTTC. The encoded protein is CSVHTSASSYEQYF.

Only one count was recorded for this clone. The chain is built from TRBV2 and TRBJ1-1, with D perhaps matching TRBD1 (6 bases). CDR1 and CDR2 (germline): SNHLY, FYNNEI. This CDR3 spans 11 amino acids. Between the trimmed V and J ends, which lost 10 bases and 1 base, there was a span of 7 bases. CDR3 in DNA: TGTGCCACGACAGGGAACACTGAAGCTTTCTTT. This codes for CATTGNTEAFF.